Sequencing of this TCR beta chain was carried out in a study of human T cells and chemical hapten exposure. TCRdb recomputed calls from the RACE reads with MiXCR, one row per CDR3 protein. The sample records about 170,000 distinct CDR3 sequences, approximately 30% being singletons. V was cut by 4 bases and J by 0 bases, with 11 bases left in between. Germline CDR1 is SGHRS and CDR2 is YFSETQ. This CDR3 has 15 residues. Time point: patch test 3, about 24 weeks after DPC sensitization. As to treatment: therapeutic diphenylcyclopropenone sensitization with weekly scalp DPC. This clonotype was seen a few times.

The chain recombines TRBV5-1 with TRBJ2-1; no reliable D call. Sequenced here: whole blood, sampled in connection with sensitization to the hapten diphenylcyclopropenone (DPC). The sequence was collected from a woman aged 18-29 years with alopecia areata. Some clones in this sample may be carry-over from other donors' samples. This CDR3 is CASSLGLSSYNEQFF. The CDR3 DNA reads TGCGCCAGCAGCCTGGGATTGAGCTCCTACAATGAGCAGTTCTTC.